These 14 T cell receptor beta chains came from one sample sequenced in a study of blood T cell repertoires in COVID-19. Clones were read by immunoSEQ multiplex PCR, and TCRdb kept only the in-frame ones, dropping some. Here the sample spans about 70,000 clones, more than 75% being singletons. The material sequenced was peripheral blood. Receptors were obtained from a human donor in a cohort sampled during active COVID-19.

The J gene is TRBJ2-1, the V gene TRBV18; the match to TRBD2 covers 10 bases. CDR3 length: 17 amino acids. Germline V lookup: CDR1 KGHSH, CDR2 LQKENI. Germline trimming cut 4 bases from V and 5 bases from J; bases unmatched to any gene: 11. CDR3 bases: TGTGCCAGCTCACTTGCACCGGGACTAGCGTTAGACAATGAGCAGTTCTTC. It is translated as CASSLAPGLALDNEQFF.

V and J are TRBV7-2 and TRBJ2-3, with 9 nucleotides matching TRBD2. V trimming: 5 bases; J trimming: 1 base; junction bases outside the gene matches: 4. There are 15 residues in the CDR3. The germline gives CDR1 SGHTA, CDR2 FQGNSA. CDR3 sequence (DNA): TGTGCCAGCAGCCGTTGGACTAGCGGCACAGATACGCAGTATTTT. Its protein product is CASSRWTSGTDTQYF.

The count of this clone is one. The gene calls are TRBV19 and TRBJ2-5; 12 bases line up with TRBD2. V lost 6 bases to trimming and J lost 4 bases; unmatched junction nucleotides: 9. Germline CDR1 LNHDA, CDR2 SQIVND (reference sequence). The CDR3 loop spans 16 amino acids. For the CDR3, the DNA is TGTGCCAGTAGCCCCCAGCTAGCGGGGGGGCGAGAGACCCAGTACTTC. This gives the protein CASSPQLAGGRETQYF.

For the CDR3, the DNA is TGTGCCAGCTCACCACCAGGCATGCGGGGGCCCCGCACAGATACGCAGTATTTT. Its protein is CASSPPGMRGPRTDTQYF. V gene TRBV18 combines with J gene TRBJ2-3; perhaps TRBD2 as D (7 bases). V gave up 0 bases and J gave up 1 base, with 17 bases separating them. Germline V gives CDR1 KGHSH, CDR2 LQKENI. CDR3 length equals 18 residues.

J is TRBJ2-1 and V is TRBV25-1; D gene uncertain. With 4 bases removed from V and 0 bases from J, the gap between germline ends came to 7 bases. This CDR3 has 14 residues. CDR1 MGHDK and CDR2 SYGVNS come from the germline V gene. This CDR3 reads CASSVTSSYNEQFF. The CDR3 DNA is TGTGCCAGCAGTGTAACGAGCTCCTACAATGAGCAGTTCTTC.

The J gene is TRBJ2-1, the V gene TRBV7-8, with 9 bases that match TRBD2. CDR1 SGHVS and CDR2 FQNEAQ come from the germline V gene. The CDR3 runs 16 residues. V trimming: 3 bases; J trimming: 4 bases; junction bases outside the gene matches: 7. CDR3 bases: TGTGCCAGCAGCTTCCAGACTAGCGGATTGTACAATGAGCAGTTCTTC. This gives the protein CASSFQTSGLYNEQFF.

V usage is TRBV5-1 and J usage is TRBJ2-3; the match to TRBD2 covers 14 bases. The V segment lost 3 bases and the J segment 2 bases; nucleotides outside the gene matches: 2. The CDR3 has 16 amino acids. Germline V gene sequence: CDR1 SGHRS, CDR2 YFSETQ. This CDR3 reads CASSWGLAGATDTQYF. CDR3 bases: TGCGCCAGCAGCTGGGGACTAGCGGGGGCCACAGATACGCAGTATTTT.

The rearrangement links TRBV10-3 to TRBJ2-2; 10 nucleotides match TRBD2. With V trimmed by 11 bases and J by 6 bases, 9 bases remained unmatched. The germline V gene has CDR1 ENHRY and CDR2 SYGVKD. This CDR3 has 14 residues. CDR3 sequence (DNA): TGTGCCGTTAAGACCGGGACTAGCGCCGGGGAGCTGTTTTTT. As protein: CAVKTGTSAGELFF.

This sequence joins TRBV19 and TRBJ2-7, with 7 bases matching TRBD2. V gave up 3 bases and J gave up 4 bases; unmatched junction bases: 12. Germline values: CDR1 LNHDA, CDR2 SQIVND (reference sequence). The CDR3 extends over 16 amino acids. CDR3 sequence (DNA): TGTGCCAGTAGTATGGTTGGGCCTAGCGGCCCTTACGAGCAGTACTTC. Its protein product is CASSMVGPSGPYEQYF. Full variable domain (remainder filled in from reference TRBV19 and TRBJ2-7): DGGITQSPKYLFRKEGQNVTLSCEQNLNHDAMYWYRQDPGQGLRLIYYSQIVNDFQKGDIAEGYSVSREKKESFPLTVTSAQKNPTAFYLCASSMVGPSGPYEQYFGPGTRLTVT.

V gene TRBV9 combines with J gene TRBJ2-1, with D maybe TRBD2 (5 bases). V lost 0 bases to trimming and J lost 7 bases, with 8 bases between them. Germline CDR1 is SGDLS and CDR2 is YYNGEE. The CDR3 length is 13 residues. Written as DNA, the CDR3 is TGTGCCAGCAGCGTAGCTCCGGGGAATGAGCAGTTCTTC. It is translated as CASSVAPGNEQFF.

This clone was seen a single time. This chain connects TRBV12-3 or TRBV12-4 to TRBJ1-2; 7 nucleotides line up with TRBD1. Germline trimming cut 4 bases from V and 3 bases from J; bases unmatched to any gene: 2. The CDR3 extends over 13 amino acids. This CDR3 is CASSWTGDYGYTF. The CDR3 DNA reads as TGTGCCAGCAGTTGGACAGGAGACTATGGCTACACCTTC.

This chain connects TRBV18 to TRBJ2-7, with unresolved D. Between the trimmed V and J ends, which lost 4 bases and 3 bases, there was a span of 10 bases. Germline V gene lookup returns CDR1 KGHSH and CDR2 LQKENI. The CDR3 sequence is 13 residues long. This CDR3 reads CASSRGRNYEQYF. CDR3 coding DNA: TGTGCCAGCTCACGAGGCAGAAACTACGAGCAGTACTTC.

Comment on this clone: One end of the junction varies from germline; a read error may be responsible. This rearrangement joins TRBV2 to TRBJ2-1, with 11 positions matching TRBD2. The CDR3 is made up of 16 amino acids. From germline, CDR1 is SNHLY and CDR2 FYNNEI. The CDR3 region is CASIETGTSGYNEQFF. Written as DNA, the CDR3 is TGTGCCAGCATTGAAACCGGGACTAGCGGATACAATGAGCAGTTCTTC.

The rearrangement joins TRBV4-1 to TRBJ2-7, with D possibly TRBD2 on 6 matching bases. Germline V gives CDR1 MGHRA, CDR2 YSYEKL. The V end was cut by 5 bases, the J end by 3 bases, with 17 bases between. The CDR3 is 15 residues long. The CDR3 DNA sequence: TGCGCCAGCAGCGAGGTGCCCGGCGGGATCTACGAGCAGTACTTC. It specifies CASSEVPGGIYEQYF.